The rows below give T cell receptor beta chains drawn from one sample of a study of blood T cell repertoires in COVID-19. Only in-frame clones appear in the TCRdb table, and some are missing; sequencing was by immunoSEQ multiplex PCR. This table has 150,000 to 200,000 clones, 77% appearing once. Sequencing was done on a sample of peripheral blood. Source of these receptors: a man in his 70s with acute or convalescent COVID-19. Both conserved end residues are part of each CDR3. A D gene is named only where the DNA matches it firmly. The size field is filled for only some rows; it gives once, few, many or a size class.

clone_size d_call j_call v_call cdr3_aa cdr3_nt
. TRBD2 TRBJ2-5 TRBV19 CASSISLADQETQYF TGTGCCAGTAGTATCTCCCTAGCGGACCAAGAGACCCAGTACTTC
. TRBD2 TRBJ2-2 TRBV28 CASRAGESTGELFF TGTGCCAGCAGAGCGGGAGAAAGTACCGGGGAGCTGTTTTTT
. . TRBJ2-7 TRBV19 CASKAYSGGSYEQYF TGTGCCAGTAAGGCTTACAGCGGAGGCTCCTACGAGCAGTACTTC
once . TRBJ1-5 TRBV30 CAWTRGWNQPQHF TGTGCCTGGACCAGGGGTTGGAATCAGCCCCAGCATTTT
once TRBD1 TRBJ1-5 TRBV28 CASSPGQHSNQPQHF TGTGCCAGCAGTCCGGGACAGCATAGCAATCAGCCCCAGCATTTT
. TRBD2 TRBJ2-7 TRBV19 CASSIGLGTSGSREQYF TGTGCCAGTAGTATAGGGTTAGGGACTAGCGGGAGTCGCGAGCAGTACTTC
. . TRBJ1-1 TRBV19 CASSSQTRGGGNTEAFF TGTGCCAGTAGTAGCCAGACAAGAGGGGGGGGGAACACTGAAGCTTTCTTT
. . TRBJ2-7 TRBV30 CAWQGAGVRSEQYF TGTGCCTGGCAGGGGGCGGGAGTGAGATCCGAGCAGTACTTC
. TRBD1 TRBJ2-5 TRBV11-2 CASSLGDRGPQETQYF TGTGCCAGCAGCTTAGGGGACAGGGGCCCTCAAGAGACCCAGTACTTC
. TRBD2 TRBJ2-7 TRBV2 CASSRTSATYGLYEQYF TGTGCCAGCAGTAGGACTAGCGCGACCTACGGGTTATACGAGCAGTACTTC
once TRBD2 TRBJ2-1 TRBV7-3 CASSLWGSGNPYNEQFF TGTGCCAGCAGCTTATGGGGTAGCGGGAACCCCTACAATGAGCAGTTCTTC
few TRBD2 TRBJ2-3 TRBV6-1 CASSETSGSGADTQYF TGTGCCAGCAGTGAGACTAGCGGGAGCGGCGCAGATACGCAGTATTTT
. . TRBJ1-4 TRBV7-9 CASSPAGFNEKLFF TGTGCCAGCAGCCCGGCGGGGTTTAATGAAAAACTGTTTTTT
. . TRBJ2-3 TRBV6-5 CASSYSFLHTQYF TGTGCCAGCAGTTACTCTTTTCTACATACGCAGTATTTT
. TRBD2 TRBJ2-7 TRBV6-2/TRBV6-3 CASSYRLAGAYEQYF TGTGCCAGCAGTTACAGGCTAGCGGGGGCCTACGAGCAGTACTTC
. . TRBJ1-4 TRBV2 CASVRDRSEKLFF TGTGCCAGCGTAAGAGACAGGAGCGAAAAACTGTTTTTT
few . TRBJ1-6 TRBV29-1 CSVTGTIYNSPLHF TGCAGCGTTACAGGGACTATCTATAATTCACCCCTCCACTTT
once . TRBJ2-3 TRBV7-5 CAGRQGEDTQYF TGTGCCGGTAGACAGGGAGAAGATACGCAGTATTTT
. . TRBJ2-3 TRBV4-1 CASSQGGGKHSTDTQYF TGCGCCAGCAGCCAAGGCGGAGGTAAACATAGCACAGATACGCAGTATTTT
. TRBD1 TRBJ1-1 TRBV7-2 CASSLRGRGVNMNTEAFF TGTGCCAGCAGTCTTAGGGGCAGGGGGGTCAACATGAACACTGAAGCTTTCTTT
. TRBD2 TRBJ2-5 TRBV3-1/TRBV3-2 CASSGLAGWGETQYF TGTGCCAGCAGTGGACTAGCGGGGTGGGGGGAGACCCAGTACTTC
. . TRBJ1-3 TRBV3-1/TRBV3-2 CASSQDRYSSGNTIYF TGTGCCAGCAGCCAAGATCGATACAGCTCTGGAAACACCATATATTTT
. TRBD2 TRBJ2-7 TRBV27 CATRRGRAYEQYF TGTGCCACCAGACGTGGGAGGGCCTACGAGCAGTACTTC
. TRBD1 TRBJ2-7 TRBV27 CASSLGLGQGLLYEQYF TGTGCCAGCAGTTTAGGTCTAGGACAGGGACTCCTCTACGAGCAGTACTTC
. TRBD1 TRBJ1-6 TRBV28 CASSRDRESYNSPLHF TGTGCCAGCAGTCGGGACAGGGAGTCCTATAATTCACCCCTCCACTTT
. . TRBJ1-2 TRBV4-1 CASSQDRSGFDGYTF TGCGCCAGCAGCCAAGATCGATCGGGTTTCGATGGCTACACCTTC
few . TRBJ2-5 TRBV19 CASSIGGAGPRQETQYF TGTGCCAGTAGTATTGGGGGGGCAGGGCCCCGCCAAGAGACCCAGTACTTC
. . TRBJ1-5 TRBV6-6 CASSSGDQPQHF TGTGCCAGCAGTTCCGGGGATCAGCCCCAGCATTTT
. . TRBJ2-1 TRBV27 CASSLQGASNDWQFF TGTGCCAGCAGTTTACAAGGGGCCTCTAATGATTGGCAGTTCTTC
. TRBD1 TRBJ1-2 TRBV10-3 CAISWTGDDGYTF TGTGCCATCAGCTGGACAGGGGACGATGGCTACACCTTC
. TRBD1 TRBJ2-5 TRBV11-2 CASSTRTGQETQYF TGTGCCAGCAGCACTCGGACAGGCCAAGAGACCCAGTACTTC
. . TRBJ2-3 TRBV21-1 CASSKAQGRDTDTQYF TGTGCCAGCAGCAAAGCACAGGGCCGGGACACAGATACGCAGTATTTT
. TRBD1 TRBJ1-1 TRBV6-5 CASSYQGQGIGTEAFF TGTGCCAGCAGTTACCAGGGACAGGGGATAGGAACTGAAGCTTTCTTT
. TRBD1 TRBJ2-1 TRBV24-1 CATSENTGVREQFF TGTGCCACCAGTGAGAATACAGGGGTTCGGGAGCAGTTCTTC
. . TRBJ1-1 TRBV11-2 CASSLQGRSTEAFF TGTGCCAGCAGCTTGCAGGGCCGGAGTACTGAAGCTTTCTTT
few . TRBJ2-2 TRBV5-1 CASSLSTVNTGELFF TGCGCCAGCAGCTTGAGTACAGTCAACACCGGGGAGCTGTTTTTT
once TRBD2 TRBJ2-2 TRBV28 CASTRGLAGVGTGELFF TGTGCCAGCACCCGGGGACTAGCGGGAGTGGGCACCGGGGAGCTGTTTTTT
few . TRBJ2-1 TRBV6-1 CASSGRTVNNNNEQFF TGTGCCAGCAGTGGACGGACAGTTAACAATAACAATGAGCAGTTCTTC
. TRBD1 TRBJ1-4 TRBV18 CASSPRTGNRGEKLFF TGTGCCAGCTCACCACGGACAGGGAACAGGGGCGAAAAACTGTTTTTT
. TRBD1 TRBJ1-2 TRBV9 CASSARLNTGGSYGYTF TGTGCCAGCAGCGCCCGACTTAATACAGGGGGGAGCTATGGCTACACCTTC
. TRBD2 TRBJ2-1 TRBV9 CASSVLAGQYNEQFF TGTGCCAGCAGCGTACTAGCGGGACAGTACAATGAGCAGTTCTTC
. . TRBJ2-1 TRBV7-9 CASPRDSYNEQFF TGTGCCAGCCCACGGGACTCCTACAATGAGCAGTTCTTC
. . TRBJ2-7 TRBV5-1 CASSLASPYEQYF TGCGCCAGCAGCTTGGCTAGCCCCTACGAGCAGTACTTC
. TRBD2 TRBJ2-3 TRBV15 CATSRGLAGSEDTQYF TGTGCCACCAGCAGGGGACTAGCGGGATCGGAGGATACGCAGTATTTT
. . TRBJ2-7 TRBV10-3 CAISEGHYEQYF TGTGCCATCAGTGAAGGACACTACGAGCAGTACTTC
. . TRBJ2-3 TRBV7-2 CASSPEGGWDTQYF TGTGCCAGCAGCCCAGAGGGTGGGTGGGATACGCAGTATTTT
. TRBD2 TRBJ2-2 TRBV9 CASSVAAGGLVGELFF TGTGCCAGCAGCGTAGCGGCGGGAGGGTTGGTCGGGGAGCTGTTTTTT
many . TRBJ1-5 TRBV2 CASSGEGSNQPQHF TGTGCCAGCAGTGGGGAGGGGAGCAATCAGCCCCAGCATTTT
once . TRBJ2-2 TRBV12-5 CASGLGGTANTGELFF TGTGCTAGTGGTTTGGGCGGGACAGCGAACACCGGGGAGCTGTTTTTT
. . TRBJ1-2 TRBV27 CASRQGGGGANYGYTF TGTGCCAGCAGGCAGGGCGGGGGGGGAGCTAACTATGGCTACACCTTC
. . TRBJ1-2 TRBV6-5 CASSPDSPLSSGYTF TGTGCCAGCAGCCCGGACAGTCCCCTCTCTTCGGGCTACACCTTC